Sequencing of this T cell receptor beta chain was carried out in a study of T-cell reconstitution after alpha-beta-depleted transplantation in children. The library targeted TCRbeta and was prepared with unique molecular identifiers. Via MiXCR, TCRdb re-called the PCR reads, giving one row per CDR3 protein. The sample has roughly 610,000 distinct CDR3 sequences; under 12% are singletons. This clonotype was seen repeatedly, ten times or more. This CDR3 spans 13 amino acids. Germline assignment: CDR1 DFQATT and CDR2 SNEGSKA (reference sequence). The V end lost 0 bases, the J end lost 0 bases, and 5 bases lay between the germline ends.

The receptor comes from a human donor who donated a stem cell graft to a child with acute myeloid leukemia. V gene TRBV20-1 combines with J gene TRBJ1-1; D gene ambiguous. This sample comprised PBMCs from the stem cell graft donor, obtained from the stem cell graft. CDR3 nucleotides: TGCAGTGCTAGAGACGCGGTGAACACTGAAGCTTTCTTT. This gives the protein CSARDAVNTEAFF.